This T cell receptor (beta chain) originates from a study of shared T cell receptors in the human thymus. The repertoire was sequenced with immunoSEQ multiplex PCR; TCRdb's copy has only in-frame clones and lacks some. This sample carries hundreds of thousands of clones, around nine tenths of them seen once, and the ten largest clones take around 0.01%. The CDR3 is 15 residues long. Germline V gives CDR1 SGHTA, CDR2 FQGNSA. The junction had 4 bases not matched to a gene; V was cut back by 1 base and J by 3 bases. These same records also appear under a second study, on human thymus T cells. As reported in that work: The source of the thymus tissue was resections taken during corrective heart surgery.

Material for sequencing was thymocytes. The TCR originated in a boy under two years old with a congenital heart defect. The chain is built from TRBV7-2 and TRBJ2-5; TRBD1 matches 8 bases. The CDR3 spells CASSLVETGEETQYF. CDR3 in DNA: TGTGCCAGCAGCTTAGTCGAGACAGGGGAAGAGACCCAGTACTTC.